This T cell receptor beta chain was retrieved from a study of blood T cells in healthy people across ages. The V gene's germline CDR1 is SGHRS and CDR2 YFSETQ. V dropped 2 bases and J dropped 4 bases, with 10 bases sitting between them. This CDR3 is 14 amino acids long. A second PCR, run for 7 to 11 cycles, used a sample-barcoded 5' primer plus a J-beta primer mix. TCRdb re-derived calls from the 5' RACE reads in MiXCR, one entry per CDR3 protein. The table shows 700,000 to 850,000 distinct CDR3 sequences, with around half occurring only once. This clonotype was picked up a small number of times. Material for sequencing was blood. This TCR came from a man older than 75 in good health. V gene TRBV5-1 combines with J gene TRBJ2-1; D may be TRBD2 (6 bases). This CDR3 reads CASSFGGGYNEQFF. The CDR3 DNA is TGCGCCAGCAGCTTTGGTGGGGGGTACAATGAGCAGTTCTTC.